This T cell receptor (beta chain) stems from a study of T cell responses to AZD1222 COVID-19 vaccine. The study's findings and limits: At baseline, just 5 or 6 AZD1222 recipients tested seropositive. CD4 TCRs covered the whole spike, strongest at regions 160-218 and 743-854.

The sample holds one count of this clone. What it recognizes is unknown. This CDR3 has 12 residues. Germline values: CDR1 LNHDA, CDR2 SQIVND (reference sequence). Trimming took off 7 bases at V and 4 bases at J, with 10 bases between the two ends. Repertoires were generated with immunoSEQ multiplex PCR, while TCRdb's copy carries only in-frame clones and drops some. The repertoire holds roughly 270,000 clones, with around 93% as singletons. The chain links TRBV19 to TRBJ1-2, with a tentative D call TRBD1 (6 bases). This material consisted of peripheral blood, taken 28 days after the second AZD1222 dose. This sequence was found in an adult who received the AZD1222 COVID-19 vaccine. The CDR3 sequence: CASTEGGYGYTF. Here the CDR3 DNA reads TGTGCCAGTACGGAGGGGGGCTATGGCTACACCTTC.